These 17 T cell receptor beta chains share one sample of origin, sequenced in a study of T cells after yellow fever vaccination (dated by TCRdb to the late 2010s). Library creation used 5' RACE. TCRdb names Illumina HiSeq 2500 as the instrument used. Clones were called with MiXCR by TCRdb after fastp trimmed the public reads at Q25, and only in-frame beta chains were retained. CDR3 protein duplicates are merged, each entry listing the most common genes and DNA. The sample includes 620,000 or so distinct CDR3 sequences, with around 12% observed a single time. Clones ranked in the top ten supply about 15% of the sample. This specimen's treatment or condition label, interpreted: live attenuated yellow fever vaccine strain. Sequencing was performed on PBMCs, taken on the day of the yellow fever booster vaccination. Source of these receptors: a man younger than 40 who received the YFV17D yellow fever vaccine.

This clonotype was observed many times. The chain links TRBV12-3 or TRBV12-4 to TRBJ2-3; TRBD2 agrees at 9 bases. The V segment lost 1 base and the J segment 6 bases; nucleotides outside the gene matches: 2. The CDR3 covers 14 residues. The CDR3: CASSLGTSADTQYF. The CDR3 region has the DNA TGTGCCAGCAGTTTAGGGACTAGCGCCGATACGCAGTATTTT.

This clonotype was counted between two and nine times. The chain has TRBV21-1 and TRBJ2-1; the table's TRBD1 call for D was not verified on the DNA. TRBV21-1 is a pseudogene locus. The CDR3 covers 15 residues. CDR3 sequence: CAGLERGLSYNEQFF. The CDR3 nucleotides are TGTGCCGGACTTGAAAGGGGGCTTTCATACAATGAGCAGTTCTTC.

This clonotype was detected only a few times. The rearrangement joins TRBV7-2 to TRBJ1-2; D is unresolved. V was shortened by 7 bases and J by 4 bases, with 19 bases between the two germline ends. The CDR3 covers 15 residues. The V gene's germline CDR1 is SGHTA and CDR2 FQGNSA. DNA of the CDR3: TGTGCCAGCACCATTAGCCCGGGCGCCCTCTATGGCTACACCTTC. Translated, it gives CASTISPGALYGYTF.

This clonotype has a handful of counts. The chain joins TRBV7-9 to TRBJ1-3; D is ambiguous. Trimming shortened V by 10 bases and J by 0 bases, and 13 bases separated the two germline ends. The CDR3 spans 14 residues. Per germline, CDR1 SEHNR and CDR2 FQNEAQ (reference sequence). In DNA, the CDR3 is TGTGCCACCATACGTTCTAGCTCTGGAAACACCATATATTTT. It yields the protein CATIRSSSGNTIYF. The full variable domain, in which reference TRBV7-9 and TRBJ1-3 provide the parts outside the CDR3, is DTGVSQNPRHKITKRGQNVTFRCDPISEHNRLYWYRQTLGQGPEFLTYFQNEAQLEKSRLLSDRFSAERPKGSFSTLEIQRTEQGDSAMYLCATIRSSSGNTIYFGEGSWLTVV.

This clonotype appeared many times. CDR3 amino acids: CASRWRTDKSSNYGYTF. For the CDR3, the DNA is TGTGCCAGCAGGTGGAGGACAGACAAATCATCTAACTATGGCTACACCTTC. The chain carries TRBV27 and TRBJ1-2; TRBD1 is a possible D gene (6 bases). This CDR3 has 17 amino acids. Germline V gene data show CDR1 as MNHEY and CDR2 as SMNVEV (reference sequence). V was pared by 6 bases and J by 0 bases, with 20 bases between.

This clonotype was seen only a few times. The chain recombines TRBV12-3 or TRBV12-4 with TRBJ2-5; 15 bases are a match to TRBD2. The V and J ends lost 6 bases and 6 bases, in that order; junction bases with no gene match: 5. The length of the CDR3 is 15 residues. CDR3 nucleotide sequence: TGTGCCAGCAGCCGGACTAGCGGGAGGGCAAAGACCCAGTACTTC. This translates into CASSRTSGRAKTQYF.

This clonotype was seen a few times. The rearrangement links TRBV18 to TRBJ2-1; TRBD2 matches at 7 bases. J gave up 7 bases and V 0 bases, and 9 bases lay outside the gene matches. The CDR3 has 16 amino acids. Germline V gene sequence: CDR1 KGHSH, CDR2 LQKENI. CDR3 region: CASSPPGRESVNEQFF. As DNA, the CDR3 is TGTGCCAGCTCACCACCGGGGAGGGAGTCAGTTAATGAGCAGTTCTTC.

The chain joins TRBV20-1 to TRBJ1-1; D perhaps matches TRBD1 (5 bases). This CDR3 comprises 17 residues. The germline gives CDR1 DFQATT, CDR2 SNEGSKA (reference sequence). The ends were cut back, 0 bases at V and 3 bases at J, with 20 bases in the middle. CDR3 amino acids: CSARDRGTAGRDTEAFF. Here the CDR3 DNA reads TGCAGTGCTAGAGATAGGGGCACGGCCGGGAGGGACACTGAAGCTTTCTTT.

This clonotype appeared a few times. The V gene is TRBV7-6, the J gene TRBJ2-3; perhaps TRBD2 as D (5 bases). This CDR3 region has 14 residues. The V end lost 7 bases, the J end lost 1 base, and 12 bases lay between the germline ends. Germline CDR1 is SGHVS and CDR2 is FNYEAQ. CDR3 region: CASNRGLGTDTQYF. The CDR3, as DNA: TGTGCCAGCAATCGGGGATTAGGCACAGATACGCAGTATTTT.

This clonotype was observed a few times. The chain uses TRBV12-3 or TRBV12-4 and TRBJ2-7, with D uncertain. This CDR3 is built from 17 residues. Trimming shortened V by 2 bases and J by 0 bases, and 17 bases separated the two germline ends. The CDR3 region has the DNA TGTGCCAGCAGTTTATTCTTGGGTCGTACCTCCTCCTACGAGCAGTACTTC. This codes for CASSLFLGRTSSYEQYF.

The rearrangement uses TRBV6-1 and TRBJ1-1; D not certain. The CDR3 is made up of 17 amino acids. Germline V lookup: CDR1 MNHNS, CDR2 SASEGT. Trimming took off 6 bases at V and 6 bases at J, with 26 bases between the two ends. The CDR3 DNA reads TGTGCCAGCAGCCTCATTACTACCGGGTCTTCGAAGTCTGAAGCTTTCTTT. Its protein is CASSLITTGSSKSEAFF.

There are many counts of this clonotype. This rearrangement joins TRBV24-1 to TRBJ2-5; TRBD2 matches at 7 bases. The CDR3 covers 14 residues. With V trimmed by 4 bases and J by 14 bases, 15 bases remained unmatched. CDR1 and CDR2 from the germline V gene are KGHDR and SFDVKD. As DNA, the CDR3 is TGTGCCACCAGTGAACCCGGGACTACCCCTCGATTTTACTTC. Residues: CATSEPGTTPRFYF.

This clonotype was found a few times. The rearrangement joins TRBV2 to TRBJ1-5, with 10 positions matching TRBD1. After removal of 4 bases from V and 3 bases from J, the junction contained 3 bases not matched to a gene. CDR1 is SNHLY and CDR2 is FYNNEI in the germline V gene. The CDR3 length is 15 residues. The CDR3 DNA reads as TGTGCCAGCAGTGTGGACAGGGGGTACAATCAGCCCCAGCATTTT. This translates into CASSVDRGYNQPQHF.

The chain carries TRBV12-3 or TRBV12-4 and TRBJ2-1; 7 bases agree with TRBD2. The CDR3 runs to 17 residues. V shed 4 bases and J 0 bases; nucleotides not matched to a gene: 9. The DNA of the CDR3 is TGTGCCAGCAGTTCAAGGTATGAGCGGGACTCCTACAATGAGCAGTTCTTC. It is translated as CASSSRYERDSYNEQFF.

There are a few counts of this clonotype. The chain has TRBV29-1 and TRBJ2-3, with D possibly matching TRBD1 (6 bases). Germline assignment: CDR1 SQVTM and CDR2 ANQGSEA. The CDR3 loop spans 15 amino acids. Trimming cost V 1 base and J 4 bases, with 15 bases left between them. CDR3 in amino acids: CSVEGRTEGPDTQYF. The CDR3 DNA sequence: TGCAGCGTTGAAGGGCGGACAGAGGGGCCAGATACGCAGTATTTT.

The sample holds a few counts of this clonotype. This sequence joins TRBV20-1 and TRBJ2-1; D is unclear. CDR3 size: 14 residues. With 0 bases removed from V and 5 bases from J, the gap between germline ends came to 11 bases. The germline V gene has CDR1 DFQATT and CDR2 SNEGSKA (reference sequence). For the CDR3, the DNA is TGCAGTGCTAGAGAACGAAACATTAACAATGAGCAGTTCTTC. Protein: CSARERNINNEQFF.

The chain recombines TRBV28 with TRBJ2-7; 14 positions agree with TRBD2. Trimming cost V 10 bases and J 6 bases; bases outside gene matches: 5. The CDR3 length is 13 residues. The germline gives CDR1 MDHEN, CDR2 SYDVKM. CDR3 in amino acids: CAIRLAGGSEQYF. The CDR3 nucleotides are TGTGCCATAAGACTAGCGGGAGGGTCCGAGCAGTACTTC.